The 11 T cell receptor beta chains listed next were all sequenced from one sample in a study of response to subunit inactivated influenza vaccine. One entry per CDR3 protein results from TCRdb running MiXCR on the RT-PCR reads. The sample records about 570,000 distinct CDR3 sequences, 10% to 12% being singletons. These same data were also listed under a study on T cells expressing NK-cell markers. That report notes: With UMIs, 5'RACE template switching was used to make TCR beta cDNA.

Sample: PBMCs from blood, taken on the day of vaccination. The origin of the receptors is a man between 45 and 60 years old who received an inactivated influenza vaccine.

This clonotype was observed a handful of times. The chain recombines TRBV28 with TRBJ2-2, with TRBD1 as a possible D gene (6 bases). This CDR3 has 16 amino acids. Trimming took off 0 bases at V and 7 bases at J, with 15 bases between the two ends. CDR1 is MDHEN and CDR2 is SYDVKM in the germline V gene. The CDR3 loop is CASSLWAGARDGELFF. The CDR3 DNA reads TGTGCCAGCAGTTTATGGGCAGGGGCTCGGGACGGGGAGCTGTTTTTT.

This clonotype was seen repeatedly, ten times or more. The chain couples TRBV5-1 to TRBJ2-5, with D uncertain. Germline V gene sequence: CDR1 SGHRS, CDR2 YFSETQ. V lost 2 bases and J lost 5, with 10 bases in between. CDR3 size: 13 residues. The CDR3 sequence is CASSLSSLETQYF. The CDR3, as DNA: TGCGCCAGCAGCTTATCCAGCTTGGAGACCCAGTACTTC. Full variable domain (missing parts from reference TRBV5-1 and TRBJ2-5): KAGVTQTPRYLIKTRGQQVTLSCSPISGHRSVSWYQQTPGQGLQFLFEYFSETQRNKGNFPGRFSGRQFSNSRSEMNVSTLELGDSALYLCASSLSSLETQYFGPGTRLLVL.

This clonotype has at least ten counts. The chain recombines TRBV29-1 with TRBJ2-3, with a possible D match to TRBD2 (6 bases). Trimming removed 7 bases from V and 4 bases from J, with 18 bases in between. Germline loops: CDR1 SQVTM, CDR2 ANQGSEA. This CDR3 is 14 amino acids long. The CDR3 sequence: CSGSGLKGPDTQYF. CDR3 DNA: TGCAGCGGGTCGGGACTCAAAGGGCCAGATACGCAGTATTTT.

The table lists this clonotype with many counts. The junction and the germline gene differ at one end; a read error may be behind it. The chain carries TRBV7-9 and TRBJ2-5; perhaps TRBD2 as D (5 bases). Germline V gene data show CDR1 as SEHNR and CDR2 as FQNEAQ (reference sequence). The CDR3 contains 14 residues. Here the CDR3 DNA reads TGTGCTAGCAGCTTATCCCGGGGCCAAGAGACCCAGTACTTC. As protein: CASSLSRGQETQYF.

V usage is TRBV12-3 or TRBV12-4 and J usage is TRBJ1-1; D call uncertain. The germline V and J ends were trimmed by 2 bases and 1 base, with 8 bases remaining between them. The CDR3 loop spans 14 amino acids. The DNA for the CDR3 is TGTGCCAGCAGTTTACGGAGAGAGAACACTGAAGCTTTCTTT. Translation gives CASSLRRENTEAFF.

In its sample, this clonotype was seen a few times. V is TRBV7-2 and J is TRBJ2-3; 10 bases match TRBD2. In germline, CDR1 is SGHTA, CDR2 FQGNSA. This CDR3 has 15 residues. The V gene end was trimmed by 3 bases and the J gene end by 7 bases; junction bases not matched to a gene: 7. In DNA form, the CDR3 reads TGTGCCAGCAGCTTCAGCGGGGGGGAATGGCATACGCAGTATTTT. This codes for CASSFSGGEWHTQYF.

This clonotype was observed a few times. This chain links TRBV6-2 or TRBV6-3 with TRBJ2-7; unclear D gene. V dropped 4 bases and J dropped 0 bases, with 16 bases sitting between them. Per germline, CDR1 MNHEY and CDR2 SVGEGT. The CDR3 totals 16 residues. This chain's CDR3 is CASSSIDGRSSYEQYF. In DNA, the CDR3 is TGTGCCAGCAGTTCGATAGACGGAAGGAGCTCCTACGAGCAGTACTTC.

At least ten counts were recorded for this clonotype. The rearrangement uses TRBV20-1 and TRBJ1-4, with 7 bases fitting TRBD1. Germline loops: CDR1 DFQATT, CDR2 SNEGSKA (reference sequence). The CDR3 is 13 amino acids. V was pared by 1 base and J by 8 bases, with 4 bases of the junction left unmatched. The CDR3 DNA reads TGCAGTGCTAGAGCAGGGGGAGACGAAAAACTGTTTTTT. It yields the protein CSARAGGDEKLFF.

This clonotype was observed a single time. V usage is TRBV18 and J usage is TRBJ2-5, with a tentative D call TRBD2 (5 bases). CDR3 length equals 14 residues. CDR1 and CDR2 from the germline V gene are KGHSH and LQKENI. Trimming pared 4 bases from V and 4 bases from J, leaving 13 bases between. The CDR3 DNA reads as TGTGCCAGCTCACGCATCCCCGGAGGAGAGACCCAGTACTTC. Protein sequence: CASSRIPGGETQYF.

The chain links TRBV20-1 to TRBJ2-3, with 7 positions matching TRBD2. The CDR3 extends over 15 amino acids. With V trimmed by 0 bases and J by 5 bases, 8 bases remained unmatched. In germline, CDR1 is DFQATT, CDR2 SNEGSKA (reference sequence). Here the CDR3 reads CSARDLPSGLDTQYF. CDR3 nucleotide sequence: TGCAGTGCTAGAGATCTGCCTAGCGGATTAGATACGCAGTATTTT.

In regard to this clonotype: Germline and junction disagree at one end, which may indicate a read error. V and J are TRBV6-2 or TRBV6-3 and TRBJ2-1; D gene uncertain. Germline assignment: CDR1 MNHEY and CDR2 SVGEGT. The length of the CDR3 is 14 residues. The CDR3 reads CASSFGSSYHEQFF. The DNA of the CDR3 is TGTGCCAGCAGTTTCGGTAGCTCCTACCATGAGCAGTTCTTC.